The 4 T cell receptor beta chains below all came from one sample that was sequenced in a study of blood T cells in healthy people across ages. With a J-beta primer mix and a sample-barcoded 5' primer, a second PCR ran about 7 to 11 cycles. TCRdb processed the 5' RACE reads anew with MiXCR; each CDR3 protein has one entry. This table has around 520,000 distinct CDR3 sequences, around a quarter appearing once. The data were also submitted as part of a second study, on T cells of mothers and their children.

Sequenced input: blood. The receptors come from a boy aged 2 to 10 in good health.

This clonotype rates as medium-sized. The chain carries TRBV9 and TRBJ2-3, with D possibly matching TRBD2 (5 bases). CDR1 and CDR2 (germline): SGDLS, YYNGEE. Trimming stripped 5 bases from V and 6 bases from J, with 19 bases between. CDR3 length equals 15 residues. The DNA for the CDR3 is TGTGCCAGCAGTCCCTTTAAGTTAGCGTCGGATACGCAGTATTTT. Amino acid sequence: CASSPFKLASDTQYF.

This clonotype was counted a few times. This chain links TRBV7-4 with TRBJ2-5; 8 positions agree with TRBD2. Germline CDR1 reads SGHVT; CDR2 reads SQSDAQ. This CDR3 spans 14 amino acids. With V trimmed by 6 bases and J by 3 bases, 6 bases remained unmatched. The CDR3 DNA follows: TGTGCCAGCAGGCCTTCGGGGGGGGAAGAGACCCAGTACTTC. It specifies CASRPSGGEETQYF.

The chain combines TRBV6-1 with TRBJ2-1; either TRBD1 or TRBD2 may supply D (5 bases each). Germline V CDR1 and CDR2: MNHNS, SASEGT. CDR3 size: 16 residues. Deletions cut 7 bases from V and 4 bases from J, with 20 bases between. CDR3 bases: TGTGCCAGCATTCGACAGCTCCAGAGGGGATACAATGAGCAGTTCTTC. It yields the protein CASIRQLQRGYNEQFF.

The chain has TRBV12-3 or TRBV12-4 and TRBJ1-4; 10 positions match TRBD1. The CDR3 covers 12 residues. V lost 6 bases to trimming and J lost 11 bases; unmatched junction nucleotides: 3. This chain's CDR3 is CASSGDRGKLFF. The CDR3 DNA is TGTGCCAGCAGCGGGGACAGGGGTAAACTGTTTTTT.